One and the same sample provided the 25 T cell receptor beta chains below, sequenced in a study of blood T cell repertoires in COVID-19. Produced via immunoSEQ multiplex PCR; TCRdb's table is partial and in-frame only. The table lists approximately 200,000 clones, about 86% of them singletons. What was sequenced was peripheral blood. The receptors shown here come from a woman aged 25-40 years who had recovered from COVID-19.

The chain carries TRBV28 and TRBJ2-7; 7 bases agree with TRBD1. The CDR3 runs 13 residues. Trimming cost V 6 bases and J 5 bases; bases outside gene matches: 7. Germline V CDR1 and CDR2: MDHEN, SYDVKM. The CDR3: CASSLTGRDEQYF. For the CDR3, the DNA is TGTGCCAGCAGCTTGACAGGGCGAGACGAGCAGTACTTC. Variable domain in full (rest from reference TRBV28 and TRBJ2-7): DVKVTQSSRYLVKRTGEKVFLECVQDMDHENMFWYRQDPGLGLRLIYFSYDVKMKEKGDIPEGYSVSREKKERFSLILESASTNQTSMYLCASSLTGRDEQYFGPGTRLTVT.

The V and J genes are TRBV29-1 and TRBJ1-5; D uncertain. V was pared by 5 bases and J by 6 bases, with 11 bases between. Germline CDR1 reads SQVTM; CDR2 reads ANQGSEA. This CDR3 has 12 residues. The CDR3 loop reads CSVQAGLQPQHF. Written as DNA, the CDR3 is TGCAGCGTTCAGGCGGGTCTTCAGCCCCAGCATTTT.

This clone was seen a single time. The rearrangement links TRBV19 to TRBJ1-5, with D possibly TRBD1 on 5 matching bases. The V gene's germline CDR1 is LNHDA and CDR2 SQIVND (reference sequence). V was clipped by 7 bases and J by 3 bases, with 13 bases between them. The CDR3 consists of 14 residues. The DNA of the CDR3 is TGTGCCAGTAACGAGACAGCGCTCAATCAGCCCCAGCATTTT. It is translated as CASNETALNQPQHF.

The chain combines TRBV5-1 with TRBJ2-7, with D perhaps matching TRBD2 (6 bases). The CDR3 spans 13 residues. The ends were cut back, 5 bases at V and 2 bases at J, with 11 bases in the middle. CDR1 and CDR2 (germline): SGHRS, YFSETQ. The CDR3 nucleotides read TGCGCCAGCAGTCGGGACTCTACCTACGAGCAGTACTTC. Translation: CASSRDSTYEQYF.

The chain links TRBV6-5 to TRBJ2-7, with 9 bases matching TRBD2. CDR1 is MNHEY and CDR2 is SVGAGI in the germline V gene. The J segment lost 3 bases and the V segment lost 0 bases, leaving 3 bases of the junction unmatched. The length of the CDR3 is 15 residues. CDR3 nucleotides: TGTGCCAGCAGTTACTCGCGGACTAGCGACTACGAGCAGTACTTC. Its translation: CASSYSRTSDYEQYF.

The CDR3 protein is CASSLVRGDTGELFF. CDR3 bases: TGCGCCAGCAGCTTGGTCAGGGGGGACACCGGGGAGCTGTTTTTT. The chain is built from TRBV5-1 and TRBJ2-2, with a weak D call TRBD1 (7 bases). The CDR3 totals 15 residues. CDR1 is SGHRS, CDR2 YFSETQ, per germline. The V and J ends lost 0 bases and 3 bases respectively, with 9 bases between them.

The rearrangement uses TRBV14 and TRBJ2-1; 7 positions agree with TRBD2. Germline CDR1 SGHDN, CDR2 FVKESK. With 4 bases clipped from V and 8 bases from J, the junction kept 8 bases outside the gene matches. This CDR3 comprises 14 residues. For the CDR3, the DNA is TGTGCCAGCAGCCCATGGACTAGGGTTGATGAGCAGTTCTTC. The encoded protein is CASSPWTRVDEQFF.

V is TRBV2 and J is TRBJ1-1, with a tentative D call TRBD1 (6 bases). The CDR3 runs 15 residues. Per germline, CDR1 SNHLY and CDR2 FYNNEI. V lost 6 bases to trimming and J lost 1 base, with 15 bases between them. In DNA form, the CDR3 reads TGTGCCAGCAGAAAGGAGGCAGGGGAGAACACTGAAGCTTTCTTT. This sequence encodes CASRKEAGENTEAFF. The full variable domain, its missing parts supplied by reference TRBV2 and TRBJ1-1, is EPEVTQTPSHQVTQMGQEVILRCVPISNHLYFYWYRQILGQKVEFLVSFYNNEISEKSEIFDDQFSVERPDGSNFTLKIRSTKLEDSAMYFCASRKEAGENTEAFFGQGTRLTVV.

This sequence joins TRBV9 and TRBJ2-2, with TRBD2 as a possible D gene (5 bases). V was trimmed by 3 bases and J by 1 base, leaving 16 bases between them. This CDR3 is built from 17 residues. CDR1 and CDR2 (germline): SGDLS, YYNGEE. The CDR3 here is CASSAGRRAVNTGELFF. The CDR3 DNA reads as TGTGCCAGCAGCGCCGGTAGAAGAGCGGTGAACACCGGGGAGCTGTTTTTT.

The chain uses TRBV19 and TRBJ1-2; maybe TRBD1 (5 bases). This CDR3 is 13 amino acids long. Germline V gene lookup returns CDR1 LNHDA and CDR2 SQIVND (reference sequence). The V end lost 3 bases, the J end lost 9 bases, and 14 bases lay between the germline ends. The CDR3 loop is CASSMAGMDRYTF. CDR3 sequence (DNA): TGTGCCAGTAGTATGGCAGGGATGGATCGCTACACCTTC.

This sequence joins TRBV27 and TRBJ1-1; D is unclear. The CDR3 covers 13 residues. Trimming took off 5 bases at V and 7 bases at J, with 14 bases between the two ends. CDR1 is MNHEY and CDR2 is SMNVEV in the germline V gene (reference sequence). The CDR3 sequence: CASSAQTANEAFF. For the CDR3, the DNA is TGTGCCAGCAGTGCCCAAACCGCGAATGAAGCTTTCTTT.

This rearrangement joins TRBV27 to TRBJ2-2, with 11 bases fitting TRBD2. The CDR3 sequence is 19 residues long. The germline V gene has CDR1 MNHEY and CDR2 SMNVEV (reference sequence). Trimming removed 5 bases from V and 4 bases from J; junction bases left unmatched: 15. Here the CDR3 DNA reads TGTGCCAGCAGTCCGCCGGGACTAGCGGACGACTCAGGCACCGGGGAGCTGTTTTTT. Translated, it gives CASSPPGLADDSGTGELFF.

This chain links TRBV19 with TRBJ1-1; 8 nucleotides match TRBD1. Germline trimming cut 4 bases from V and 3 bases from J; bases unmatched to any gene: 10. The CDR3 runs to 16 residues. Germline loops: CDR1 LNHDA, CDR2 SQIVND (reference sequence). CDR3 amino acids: CASSKWDRRDDTEAFF. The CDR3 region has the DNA TGTGCCAGTAGTAAATGGGACAGGCGCGATGACACTGAAGCTTTCTTT.

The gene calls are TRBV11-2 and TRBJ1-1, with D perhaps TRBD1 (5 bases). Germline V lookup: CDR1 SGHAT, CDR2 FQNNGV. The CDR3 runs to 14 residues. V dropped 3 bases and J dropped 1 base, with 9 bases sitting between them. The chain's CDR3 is CASSFTGQNTEAFF. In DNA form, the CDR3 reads TGTGCCAGCAGCTTTACCGGACAGAACACTGAAGCTTTCTTT.

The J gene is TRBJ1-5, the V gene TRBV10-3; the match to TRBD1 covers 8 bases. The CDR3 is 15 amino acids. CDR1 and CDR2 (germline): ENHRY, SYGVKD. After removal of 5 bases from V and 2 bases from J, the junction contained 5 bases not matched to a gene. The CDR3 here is CAISSDRDGNQPQHF. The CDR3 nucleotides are TGTGCCATCAGTTCGGACAGGGACGGCAATCAGCCCCAGCATTTT.

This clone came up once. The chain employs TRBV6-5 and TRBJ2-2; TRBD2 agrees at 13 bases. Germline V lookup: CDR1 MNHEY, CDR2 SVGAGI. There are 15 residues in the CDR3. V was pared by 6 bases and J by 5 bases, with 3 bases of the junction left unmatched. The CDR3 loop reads CASRWTSGSTGELFF. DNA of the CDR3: TGTGCCAGCAGATGGACTAGCGGGAGTACCGGGGAGCTGTTTTTT.

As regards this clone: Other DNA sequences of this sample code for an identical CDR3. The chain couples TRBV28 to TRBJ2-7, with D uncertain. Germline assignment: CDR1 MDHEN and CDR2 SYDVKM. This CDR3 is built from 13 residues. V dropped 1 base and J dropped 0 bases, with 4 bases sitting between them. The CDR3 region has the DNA TGTGCCAGCAGTTTATTGGCCTCCTACGAGCAGTACTTC. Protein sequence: CASSLLASYEQYF.

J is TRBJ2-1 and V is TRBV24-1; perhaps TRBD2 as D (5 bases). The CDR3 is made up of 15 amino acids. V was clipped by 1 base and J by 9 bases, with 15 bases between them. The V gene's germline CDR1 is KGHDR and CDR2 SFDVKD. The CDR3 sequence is CATSDLAAGGSEQFF. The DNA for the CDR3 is TGTGCCACCAGTGATTTAGCGGCCGGAGGTAGTGAGCAGTTCTTC.

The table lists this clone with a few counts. The CDR3 spells CASSQQSEKLFF. The CDR3 nucleotides read TGTGCCAGCAGCCAACAGTCCGAAAAACTGTTTTTT. V gene TRBV3-1 (or the pseudogene TRBV3-2) combines with J gene TRBJ1-4; the D is unclear. Germline loops: CDR1 LGHDT, CDR2 YNNKEL (reference sequence). This CDR3 has 12 residues. V was pared by 2 bases and J by 8 bases, with 6 bases between.

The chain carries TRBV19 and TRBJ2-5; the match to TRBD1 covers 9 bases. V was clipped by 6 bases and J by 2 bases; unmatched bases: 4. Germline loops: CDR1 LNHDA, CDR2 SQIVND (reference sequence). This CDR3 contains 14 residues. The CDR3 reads CASRPDRGQETQYF. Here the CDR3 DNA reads TGTGCCAGTAGACCTGACAGGGGGCAAGAGACCCAGTACTTC.

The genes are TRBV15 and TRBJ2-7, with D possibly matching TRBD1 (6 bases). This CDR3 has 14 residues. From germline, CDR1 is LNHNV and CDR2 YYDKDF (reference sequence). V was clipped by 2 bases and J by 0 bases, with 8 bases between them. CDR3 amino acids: CATSRQGNSYEQYF. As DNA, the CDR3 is TGTGCCACCAGCAGACAGGGGAACTCCTACGAGCAGTACTTC.

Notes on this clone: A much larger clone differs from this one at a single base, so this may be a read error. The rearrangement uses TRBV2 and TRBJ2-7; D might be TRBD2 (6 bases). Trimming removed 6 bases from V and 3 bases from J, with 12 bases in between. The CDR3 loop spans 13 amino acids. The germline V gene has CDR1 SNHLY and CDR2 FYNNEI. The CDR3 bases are TGTGCCAGCAGGGGGATCGGGAGCTACGAGCAGTACTTC. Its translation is CASRGIGSYEQYF.

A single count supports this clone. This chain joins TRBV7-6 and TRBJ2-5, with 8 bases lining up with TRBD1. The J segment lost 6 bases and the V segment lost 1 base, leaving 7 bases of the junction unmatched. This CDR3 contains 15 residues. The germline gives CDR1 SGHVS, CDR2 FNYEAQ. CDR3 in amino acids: CASSLGGQGGKTQYF. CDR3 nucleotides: TGTGCCAGCAGCTTAGGTGGACAGGGTGGAAAGACCCAGTACTTC. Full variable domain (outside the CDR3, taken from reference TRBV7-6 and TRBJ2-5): GAGVSQSPRYKVTKRGQDVALRCDPISGHVSLYWYRQALGQGPEFLTYFNYEAQQDKSGLPNDRFSAERPEGSISTLTIQRTEQRDSAMYRCASSLGGQGGKTQYFGPGTRLLVL.

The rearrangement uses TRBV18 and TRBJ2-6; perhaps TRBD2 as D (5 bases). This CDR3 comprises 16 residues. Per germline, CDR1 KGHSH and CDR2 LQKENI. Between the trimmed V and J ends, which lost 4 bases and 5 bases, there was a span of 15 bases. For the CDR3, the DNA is TGTGCCAGCTCACGCCTAGTAGCTAGCCGGGCCAACGTCCTGACTTTC. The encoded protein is CASSRLVASRANVLTF.

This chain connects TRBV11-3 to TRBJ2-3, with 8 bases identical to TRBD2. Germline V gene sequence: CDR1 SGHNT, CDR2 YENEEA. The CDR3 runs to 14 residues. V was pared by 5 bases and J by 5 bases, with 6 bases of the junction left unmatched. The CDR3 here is CASSPGTSGDTQYF. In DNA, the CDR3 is TGTGCCAGCAGCCCCGGGACTAGTGGAGATACGCAGTATTTT.